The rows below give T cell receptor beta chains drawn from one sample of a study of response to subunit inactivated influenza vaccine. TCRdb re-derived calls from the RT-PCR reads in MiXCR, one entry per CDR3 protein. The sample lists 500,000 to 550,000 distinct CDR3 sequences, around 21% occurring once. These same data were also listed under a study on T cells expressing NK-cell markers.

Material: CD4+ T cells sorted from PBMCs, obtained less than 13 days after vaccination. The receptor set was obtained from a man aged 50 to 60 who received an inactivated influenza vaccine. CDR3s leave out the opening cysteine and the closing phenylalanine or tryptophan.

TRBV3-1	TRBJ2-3	ASSHGGGRSTDTQY
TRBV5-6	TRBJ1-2	ASSFSQNFNYGYT
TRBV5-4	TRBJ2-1	ASSFSSLAKGHNEQF
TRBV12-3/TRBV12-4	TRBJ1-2	ASRATDYGYT
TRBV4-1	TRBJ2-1	ASSRTRGGDEQF
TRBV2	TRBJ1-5	ASRREGHQPQH
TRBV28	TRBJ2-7	ASSLSGTTKRQY
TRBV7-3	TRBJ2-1	ASSPGGTEQF
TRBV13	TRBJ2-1	ASSKTGNEQF
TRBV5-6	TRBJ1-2	ASSWEDSYGYT
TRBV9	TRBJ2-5	ASSEGVAEFLGETQY
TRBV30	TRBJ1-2	AWGLYGYT
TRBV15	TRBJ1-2	ATSGINNYGYT
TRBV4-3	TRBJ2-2	ASSQPPEGPNTGELF
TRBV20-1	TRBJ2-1	SASKLAGAFDNEQF
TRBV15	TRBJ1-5	ATSGPWGSNQPQH
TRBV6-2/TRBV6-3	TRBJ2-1	ASSYGGPSYNEQF
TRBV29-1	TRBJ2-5	SVDGQVETQY
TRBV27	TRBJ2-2	ASSLSSRTGELF
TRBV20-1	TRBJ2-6	SAPRTGGRITGANVLT
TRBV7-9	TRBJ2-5	ASSLRGEETQY
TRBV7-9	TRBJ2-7	ASSTPGPGEQY
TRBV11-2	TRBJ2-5	ASSLTRDRETQY
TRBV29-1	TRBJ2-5	SVDEGGFETQY
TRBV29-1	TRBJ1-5	SVRHNNQPQH
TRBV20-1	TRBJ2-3	SARRSSGSADTQY
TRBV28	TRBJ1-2	ALARDTYSGYT
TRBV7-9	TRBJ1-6	ASSNRQGANSPLH
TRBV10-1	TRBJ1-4	ASSESANGPREKLF
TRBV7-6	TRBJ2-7	ASSSFPEGRGEQY
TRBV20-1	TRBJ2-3	SALSTSGVSDTQY
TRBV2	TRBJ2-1	ASREGAHYNEQF
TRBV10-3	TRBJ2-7	AISDSGAAYEQY
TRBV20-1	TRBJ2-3	SARISGGPRDTQY
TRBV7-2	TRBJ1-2	ASSPNAGGGYGYT
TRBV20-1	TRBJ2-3	SASPLQGLTDTQY
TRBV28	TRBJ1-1	ASGGRLSTEAF
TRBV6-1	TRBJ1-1	ASRRTGGPNTEAF
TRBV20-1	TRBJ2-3	SGLLGSTDTQY
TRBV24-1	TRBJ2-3	ATSDLGGEVGRDTQY
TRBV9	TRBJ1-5	ASSVVGGSNQPQH
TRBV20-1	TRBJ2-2	SAPRGGRIGELF
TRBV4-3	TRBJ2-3	ASSQDKWTDTQY
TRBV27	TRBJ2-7	ASSNWGSGTYEQY
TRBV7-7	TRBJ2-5	ASSKLGTGKQETQY
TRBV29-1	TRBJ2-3	SVAMRLAIDTQY
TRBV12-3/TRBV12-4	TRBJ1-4	ASSLSWGSEKLF
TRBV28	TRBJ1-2	ASSPPPTGGGGYT
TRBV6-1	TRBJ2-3	ASSDGSTDTQY
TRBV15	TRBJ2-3	ATSTPTGTSGGPITDTQY
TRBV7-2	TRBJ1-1	ASSKSVNTEAF
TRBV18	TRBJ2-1	ASSPPQGARNEQF
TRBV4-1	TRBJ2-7	ASRQSGTGAYEQY
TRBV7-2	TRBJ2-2	ASSLRPGESGELF